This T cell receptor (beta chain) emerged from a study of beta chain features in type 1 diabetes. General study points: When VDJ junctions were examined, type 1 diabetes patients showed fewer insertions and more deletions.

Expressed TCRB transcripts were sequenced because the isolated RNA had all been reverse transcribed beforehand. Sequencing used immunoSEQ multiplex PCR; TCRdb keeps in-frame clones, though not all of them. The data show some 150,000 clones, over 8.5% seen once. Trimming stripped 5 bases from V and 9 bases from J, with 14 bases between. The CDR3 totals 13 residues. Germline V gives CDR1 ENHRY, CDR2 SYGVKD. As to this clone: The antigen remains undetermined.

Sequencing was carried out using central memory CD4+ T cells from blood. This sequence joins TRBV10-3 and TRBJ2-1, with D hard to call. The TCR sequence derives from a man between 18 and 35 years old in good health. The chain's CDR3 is CAISTAFAPEQFF. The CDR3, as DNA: TGTGCCATCAGTACTGCGTTCGCCCCTGAGCAGTTCTTC.